One sample yielded the 23 T cell receptor beta chains listed below, sequenced in a study of shared clonotypes between healthy human individuals. Generated by immunoSEQ multiplex PCR, the TCRdb table keeps only in-frame clones and is missing some. The table shows about 1.5 million clones, with 95% to 99% occurring only once. The sequenced sample was naive CD4+ T cells sorted from blood. Regarding subset: CD45RA+ positively selected. The receptors originated from a man aged 30 to 39 in good health.

The chain has TRBV7-9 and TRBJ1-2; no firm D call. This CDR3 has 15 residues. V lost 1 base and J lost 7, with 16 bases in between. CDR1 is SEHNR and CDR2 is FQNEAQ in the germline V gene (reference sequence). CDR3 amino acids: CASSLGRSSMGGYTF. The CDR3, as DNA: TGTGCCAGCAGCTTAGGCAGGTCCTCGATGGGTGGCTACACCTTC.

The chain combines TRBV19 with TRBJ1-2, with a weak D call TRBD1 (6 bases). CDR1 and CDR2 from the germline V gene are LNHDA and SQIVND (reference sequence). The CDR3 length is 15 residues. V dropped 4 bases and J dropped 3 bases, with 15 bases sitting between them. This CDR3 is CASSTLNRVHYGYTF. DNA for the CDR3: TGTGCCAGTAGTACCCTTAACAGGGTTCACTATGGCTACACCTTC.

This clone occurred once. This same CDR3 is encoded by further DNA sequences in the sample. The V gene is TRBV14, the J gene TRBJ2-7; 8 nucleotides match TRBD1. The V gene end was trimmed by 2 bases and the J gene end by 0 bases; junction bases not matched to a gene: 3. There are 15 residues in the CDR3. Germline V gives CDR1 SGHDN, CDR2 FVKESK. As DNA, the CDR3 is TGTGCCAGCAGCCAACAGACAGGGGTCTCCTACGAGCAGTACTTC. It specifies CASSQQTGVSYEQYF.

The chain links TRBV10-3 to TRBJ2-7, with 10 bases that match TRBD2. Germline V gene data show CDR1 as ENHRY and CDR2 as SYGVKD. With V trimmed by 10 bases and J by 4 bases, 13 bases remained unmatched. The CDR3 sequence is 15 residues long. DNA of the CDR3: TGTGCCACCCGGGCTAGCGGGAGCTTCAAGTACGAGCAGTACTTC. It is translated as CATRASGSFKYEQYF.

The chain joins TRBV7-9 to TRBJ2-2; D is possibly TRBD2 (6 bases). Germline V gene data show CDR1 as SEHNR and CDR2 as FQNEAQ (reference sequence). The length of the CDR3 is 10 residues. V gave up 5 bases and J gave up 15 bases, with 10 bases separating them. The CDR3 region is CASSGTQVFF. Here the CDR3 DNA reads TGTGCCAGCAGCGGGACTCAGGTGTTTTTT.

This clone was detected once. The chain is built from TRBV5-1 and TRBJ1-3; a weak D match, TRBD1 (6 bases). Per the germline V gene, CDR1 is SGHRS and CDR2 is YFSETQ. The ends were cut back, 1 base at V and 0 bases at J, with 23 bases in the middle. The CDR3 is 20 amino acids. In nucleotides, the CDR3 is TGCGCCAGCAGCTTGACAGGGATCCACTCCCTATTGGCCTCTGGAAACACCATATATTTT. Its protein product is CASSLTGIHSLLASGNTIYF.

As to this clone: This CDR3 is also generated by other DNA sequences in the sample. The chain uses TRBV2 and TRBJ2-5; D ambiguous. With 3 bases removed from V and 0 bases from J, the gap between germline ends came to 5 bases. Germline values: CDR1 SNHLY, CDR2 FYNNEI. This CDR3 is 13 amino acids long. CDR3 nucleotides: TGTGCCAGCAGTGATAGGGACCAAGAGACCCAGTACTTC. Amino acids: CASSDRDQETQYF.

J is TRBJ2-7 and V is TRBV29-1, with TRBD2 matching over 9 bases. The V gene end was trimmed by 5 bases and the J gene end by 5 bases; junction bases not matched to a gene: 10. The CDR3 is 14 residues long. The germline CDR1 and CDR2 sequences are SQVTM and ANQGSEA. As DNA, the CDR3 is TGCAGCGTTCCTAGGGGGACTAGCCCCAACGAGCAGTACTTC. This translates into CSVPRGTSPNEQYF.

The gene calls are TRBV2 and TRBJ2-5, with 8 bases matching TRBD1. The J segment lost 4 bases and the V segment lost 6 bases, leaving 13 bases of the junction unmatched. This CDR3 has 16 amino acids. Germline V gene lookup returns CDR1 SNHLY and CDR2 FYNNEI. The CDR3 spells CASRSRGRPKGETQYF. As DNA, the CDR3 is TGTGCCAGCAGGAGCAGGGGGCGCCCTAAAGGAGAGACCCAGTACTTC.

J is TRBJ2-5 and V is TRBV2, with unresolved D. Deletions cut 8 bases from V and 5 bases from J, with 12 bases between. CDR3 length equals 12 residues. In germline, CDR1 is SNHLY, CDR2 FYNNEI. The CDR3 protein is CASCPNRETQYF. Written as DNA, the CDR3 is TGTGCCAGCTGCCCAAATCGGGAGACCCAGTACTTC.

This clone was recorded once. This rearrangement joins TRBV11-2 to TRBJ2-2; D possibly corresponds to TRBD1 (6 bases). V dropped 2 bases and J dropped 5 bases, with 12 bases sitting between them. Germline CDR1 is SGHAT and CDR2 is FQNNGV. The CDR3 is 15 residues long. CDR3 sequence reads: CASSLLGAWTGELFF. The CDR3, as DNA: TGTGCCAGCAGCTTACTGGGGGCGTGGACCGGGGAGCTGTTTTTT. Full variable domain (rest looked up from reference TRBV11-2 and TRBJ2-2): EAGVAQSPRYKIIEKRQSVAFWCNPISGHATLYWYQQILGQGPKLLIQFQNNGVVDDSQLPKDRFSAERLKGVDSTLKIQPAKLEDSAVYLCASSLLGAWTGELFFGEGSRLTVL.

The chain uses TRBV7-2 and TRBJ2-7, with a possible D match to TRBD2 (5 bases). Germline V gene data show CDR1 as SGHTA and CDR2 as FQGNSA. Trimming cost V 1 base and J 3 bases, with 13 bases left between them. The CDR3 loop spans 15 amino acids. CDR3: CASSLVLVGSYEQYF. CDR3 in DNA: TGTGCCAGCAGCTTAGTGTTGGTTGGGAGCTACGAGCAGTACTTC.

The chain carries TRBV15 and TRBJ2-2; TRBD2 matches 8 bases. Germline loops: CDR1 LNHNV, CDR2 YYDKDF (reference sequence). This CDR3 comprises 16 residues. Losses at the gene ends were 1 base for V and 7 bases for J; bases not matched to a gene: 8. DNA for the CDR3: TGTGCCACCAGCAGAGGGGGACTAGTTAAGATCGGGGAGCTGTTTTTT. Translated: CATSRGGLVKIGELFF.

The chain couples TRBV7-9 to TRBJ2-3, with D tentatively TRBD2 (6 bases). Germline CDR1 is SEHNR and CDR2 is FQNEAQ (reference sequence). V lost 5 bases to trimming and J lost 0 bases, with 12 bases between them. The CDR3 consists of 15 residues. CDR3 DNA: TGTGCCAGCAGCCCAGGACTAACAAGCACAGATACGCAGTATTTT. Translated: CASSPGLTSTDTQYF.

The J gene is TRBJ2-1, the V gene TRBV12-5, with 7 bases identical to TRBD2. The CDR3 contains 16 residues. Germline assignment: CDR1 LGHNT and CDR2 FRNRAP. After removal of 2 bases from V and 9 bases from J, the junction contained 13 bases not matched to a gene. The CDR3 nucleotides are TGTGCTAGTGGTTTGATAGCGGGCATCACAATGGGTGAGCAGTTCTTC. Its protein product is CASGLIAGITMGEQFF.

The V call is TRBV18, the J call TRBJ2-5; D is undetermined. Looked up from germline, CDR1 is KGHSH and CDR2 is LQKENI. CDR3 length equals 15 residues. The V end was cut by 4 bases, the J end by 0 bases, with 12 bases between. DNA of the CDR3: TGTGCCAGCTCACTTCTCGGAAGCGACCAAGAGACCCAGTACTTC. Its translation is CASSLLGSDQETQYF.

The gene calls are TRBV27 and TRBJ2-7; 10 bases are shared with TRBD1. The CDR3 has 14 amino acids. Germline CDR1 MNHEY, CDR2 SMNVEV (reference sequence). V was pared by 8 bases and J by 4 bases, with 8 bases of the junction left unmatched. For the CDR3, the DNA is TGTGCCAGCCGGGGGACAGGGGAAGGTTACGAGCAGTACTTC. It yields the protein CASRGTGEGYEQYF.

This clone has a single count. The chain links TRBV7-8 to TRBJ1-1; D unclear. This CDR3 has 16 amino acids. Germline V gene data show CDR1 as SGHVS and CDR2 as FQNEAQ. Trimming shortened V by 2 bases and J by 0 bases, and 13 bases separated the two germline ends. The chain's CDR3 is CASSLPGRYMNTEAFF. The CDR3 DNA follows: TGTGCCAGCAGCTTACCGGGGAGATACATGAACACTGAAGCTTTCTTT.

V is TRBV7-2 and J is TRBJ1-2; D not certain. Trimming shortened V by 3 bases and J by 2 bases, and 10 bases separated the two germline ends. The CDR3 totals 14 residues. Germline V CDR1 and CDR2: SGHTA, FQGNSA. This CDR3 reads CASSFWTENYGYTF. CDR3 sequence (DNA): TGTGCCAGCAGCTTCTGGACGGAGAACTATGGCTACACCTTC.

Only one count was recorded for this clone. The rearrangement joins TRBV5-4 to TRBJ2-3; tentatively, D is TRBD2 (5 bases). This CDR3 has 17 residues. Germline assignment: CDR1 SGHNT and CDR2 YYREEE (reference sequence). V lost 4 bases, J lost 0 bases, and 18 bases lay in between. CDR3 protein: CASSPTGKATSTDTQYF. CDR3 bases: TGTGCCAGCAGCCCCACGGGGAAAGCGACCAGCACAGATACGCAGTATTTT.

A single count supports this clone. This chain uses TRBV5-1 with TRBJ2-2, with 9 bases that match TRBD2. Trimming at V came to 1 base and at J to 2 bases, leaving 3 bases not matched to a gene. The CDR3 has 16 amino acids. Germline assignment: CDR1 SGHRS and CDR2 YFSETQ. The CDR3 DNA follows: TGCGCCAGCAGCTTGCTTCTAGCGGGAAACACCGGGGAGCTGTTTTTT. The encoded protein is CASSLLLAGNTGELFF.

This chain links TRBV7-9 with TRBJ1-1, with no clear D. The CDR3 runs 12 residues. Germline V CDR1 and CDR2: SEHNR, FQNEAQ (reference sequence). Trimming stripped 2 bases from V and 11 bases from J, with 12 bases between. The CDR3 loop reads CASSLNLRTAFF. CDR3 coding DNA: TGTGCCAGCAGCTTAAATCTTAGGACGGCTTTCTTT.

The V gene is TRBV7-6, the J gene TRBJ2-2, with TRBD1 matching over 7 bases. This CDR3 spans 16 amino acids. Germline loops: CDR1 SGHVS, CDR2 FNYEAQ. Unmatched junction bases numbered 7, after V lost 1 base and J lost 5 bases. CDR3 coding DNA: TGTGCCAGCAGCTTAGTAGGGGGCCGTGGGACCGGGGAGCTGTTTTTT. This codes for CASSLVGGRGTGELFF.